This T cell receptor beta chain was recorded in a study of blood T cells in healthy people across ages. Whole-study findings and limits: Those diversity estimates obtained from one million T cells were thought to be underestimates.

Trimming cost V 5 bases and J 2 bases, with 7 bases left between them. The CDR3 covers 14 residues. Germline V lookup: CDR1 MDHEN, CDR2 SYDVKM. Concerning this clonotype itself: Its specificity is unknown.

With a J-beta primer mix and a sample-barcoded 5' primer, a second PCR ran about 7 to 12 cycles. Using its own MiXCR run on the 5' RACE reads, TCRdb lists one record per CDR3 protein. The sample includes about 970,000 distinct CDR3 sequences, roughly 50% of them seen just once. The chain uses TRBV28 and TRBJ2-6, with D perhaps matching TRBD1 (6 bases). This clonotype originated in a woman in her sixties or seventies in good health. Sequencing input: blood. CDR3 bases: TGTGCCAGCAGTACAGGGACTGGGGCCAACGTCCTGACTTTC. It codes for CASSTGTGANVLTF.